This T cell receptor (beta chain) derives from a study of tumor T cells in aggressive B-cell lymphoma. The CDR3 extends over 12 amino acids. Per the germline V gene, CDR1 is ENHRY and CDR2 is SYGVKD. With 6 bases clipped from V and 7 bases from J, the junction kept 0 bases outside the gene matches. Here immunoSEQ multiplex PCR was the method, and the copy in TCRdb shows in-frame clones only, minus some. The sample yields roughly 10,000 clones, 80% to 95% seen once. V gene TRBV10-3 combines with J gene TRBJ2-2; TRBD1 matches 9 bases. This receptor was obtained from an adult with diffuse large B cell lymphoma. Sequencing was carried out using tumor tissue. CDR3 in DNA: TGTGCCATCAGGGACAGGGGCGGGGAGCTGTTTTTT. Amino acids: CAIRDRGGELFF.